This record concerns one T cell receptor beta chain sequence. Its antigen is unidentified. These data come from a study of T cell responses to AZD1222 COVID-19 vaccine. General observations from the study: Increases in Spike-specific TCR breadth and depth were seen after two AZD1222 doses. Females made up more of the donors, who were largely white British, and clonal diversity may have come out too low. Dominant CD4 TCR responses targeted spike regions 160-218 and 743-854. The repertoires were collected only after the peak T cell response.

This CDR3 comprises 13 residues. Germline V gives CDR1 SGHRS, CDR2 YFSETQ. Trimming shortened V by 2 bases and J by 1 base, and 6 bases separated the two germline ends. TCRdb's table, derived via immunoSEQ multiplex PCR, lists solely in-frame clones and lacks some. The sample carries 99,000 or so clones, 86% recorded once. J is TRBJ1-1 and V is TRBV5-1; no reliable D call. The specimen was peripheral blood, collected 28 days after the second dose of the MenACWY control vaccine. The receptor was isolated from an adult who received the MenACWY meningococcal vaccine as a control. CDR3 amino acids: CASSLNTNTEAFF. DNA for the CDR3: TGCGCCAGCAGCTTAAACACGAACACTGAAGCTTTCTTT.